The source of this TCR beta chain is a study of radiotherapy plus CTLA-4 blockade in lung cancer. Findings and caveats of the study: Radiotherapy was combined with ipilimumab, and tumor-derived TCR clones then expanded in blood.

Worth noting for this clone: Its antigen is not identified.

The germline V gene has CDR1 MNHNS and CDR2 SASEGT. The length of the CDR3 is 16 residues. After removal of 4 bases from V and 4 bases from J, the junction contained 10 bases not matched to a gene. Focal radiation plus CTLA-4 blockade with ipilimumab was given to patients with chemo-refractory metastatic non-small-cell lung cancer. Measured with immunoSEQ multiplex PCR; TCRdb has only the in-frame clones, and not every one. Altogether approximately 50,000 clones are present, 86% being singletons, with the ten largest covering 15% to 20%. The chain links TRBV6-1 to TRBJ2-1, with 7 bases matching TRBD1. The sequences come from peripheral blood, collected from a patient treated with radiotherapy plus ipilimumab. The clonotype originates from a human donor with non-small cell lung cancer that progressed on radiotherapy plus ipilimumab. Some clones in this sample may be carry-over from other donors' samples. Written as DNA, the CDR3 is TGTGCCAGCAGTGTAACAGGGGTCCGCCTTTACAATGAGCAGTTCTTC. Its translation: CASSVTGVRLYNEQFF.